A single sample gave rise to the 15 T cell receptor beta chains below, sequenced in a study of CD8 T cells in Susac syndrome. A quantity of about 0.45 to 1 ug RNA underwent reverse transcription using random hexamers. TCRdb re-called the immunoSEQ multiplex PCR reads through MiXCR, storing one row per CDR3 protein. This table has 130,000 or so distinct CDR3 sequences, 96% appearing once. Sequenced material: CD4+ T cells from PBMCs. These receptors were taken from a human donor with Susac syndrome.

The chain uses TRBV3-1 and TRBJ2-1; maybe TRBD1 (5 bases). Germline values: CDR1 LGHDT, CDR2 YNNKEL (reference sequence). Trimming left V 1 base short and J 2 bases short, with 12 bases between. The CDR3 sequence is 16 residues long. The CDR3 region has the DNA TGTGCCAGCAGCCAAGGGGGCACAGCTCCCTACAATGAGCAGTTCTTC. Protein sequence: CASSQGGTAPYNEQFF.

This rearrangement joins TRBV30 to TRBJ2-2, with D unresolved. CDR3 length: 12 residues. V dropped 1 base and J dropped 2 bases, with 2 bases sitting between them. Germline V gene lookup returns CDR1 GTSNPN and CDR2 SVGIG (reference sequence). The CDR3 DNA follows: TGTGCCTGGAGTGAAAACACCGGGGAGCTGTTTTTT. Translation gives CAWSENTGELFF.

This clonotype was observed a single time. CDR3 residues: CAWSVAGGTEAFF. The CDR3 bases are TGTGCCTGGAGTGTGGCAGGGGGCACTGAAGCTTTCTTT. This chain links TRBV30 with TRBJ1-1; the match to TRBD1 covers 7 bases. V shed 0 bases, J shed 4 bases, and the junction held 2 bases outside the gene matches. Looked up from germline, CDR1 is GTSNPN and CDR2 is SVGIG (reference sequence). This CDR3 region has 13 residues.

Here the CDR3 reads CSVDGTGGPTDTQYF. The CDR3 nucleotides are TGCAGCGTTGATGGGACAGGGGGCCCCACAGATACGCAGTATTTT. This sequence joins TRBV29-1 and TRBJ2-3; 12 bases are shared with TRBD1. CDR3 length equals 15 residues. After removal of 3 bases from V and 2 bases from J, the junction contained 3 bases not matched to a gene. Germline values: CDR1 SQVTM, CDR2 ANQGSEA.

The chain employs TRBV7-8 and TRBJ2-5; D remains unclear. Trimming pared 8 bases from V and 2 bases from J, leaving 9 bases between. CDR1 is SGHVS, CDR2 FQNEAQ, per germline. The CDR3 runs to 12 residues. This CDR3 reads CASAGPQETQYF. The DNA for the CDR3 is TGTGCCAGCGCCGGACCGCAAGAGACCCAGTACTTC.

This rearrangement joins TRBV5-5 to TRBJ2-1; perhaps TRBD1 as D (6 bases). Per the germline V gene, CDR1 is SGHKS and CDR2 is YYEKEE (reference sequence). The CDR3 runs to 15 residues. The V end lost 4 bases, the J end lost 12 bases, and 23 bases lay between the germline ends. The chain's CDR3 is CASSTRDTRTSGQFF. In DNA form, the CDR3 reads TGTGCCAGCAGCACCCGGGACACCCGTACAAGTGGGCAGTTCTTC.

The chain is built from TRBV9 and TRBJ2-1, with 10 positions matching TRBD2. The germline V gene encodes CDR1 SGDLS and CDR2 YYNGEE. V dropped 0 bases and J dropped 7; count of bases not matched to a gene: 7. The CDR3 runs 16 residues. CDR3 DNA: TGTGCCAGCAGCGTAGGGACTAGCGGCCTGGGGAATGAGCAGTTCTTC. It is translated as CASSVGTSGLGNEQFF. The full variable domain, its missing parts supplied by reference TRBV9 and TRBJ2-1, is DSGVTQTPKHLITATGQRVTLRCSPRSGDLSVYWYQQSLDQGLQFLIQYYNGEERAKGNILERFSAQQFPDLHSELNLSSLELGDSALYFCASSVGTSGLGNEQFFGPGTRLTVL.

This chain connects TRBV28 to TRBJ1-2; D gene uncertain. In germline, CDR1 is MDHEN, CDR2 SYDVKM. V lost 6 bases and J lost 5, with 10 bases in between. This CDR3 has 12 amino acids. CDR3 sequence: CASSPGIYGYTF. CDR3 nucleotide sequence: TGTGCCAGCAGCCCGGGGATTTATGGCTACACCTTC.

V usage is TRBV27 and J usage is TRBJ2-3, with D hard to call. V lost 3 bases and J lost 2, with 18 bases in between. CDR1 MNHEY and CDR2 SMNVEV come from the germline V gene (reference sequence). CDR3 length: 17 amino acids. For the CDR3, the DNA is TGTGCCAGCAGTTTCCTCGGCACAGTATTCTTCACAGATACGCAGTATTTT. Translating gives CASSFLGTVFFTDTQYF.

The CDR3 spells CASSRGTNSGGLDEQFF. The CDR3 DNA sequence: TGCGCCAGCAGCCGGGGGACAAACAGCGGCGGGTTAGATGAGCAGTTCTTC. J is TRBJ2-1 and V is TRBV5-1, with D perhaps being TRBD1 or TRBD2 (6 bases each). Germline V gene data show CDR1 as SGHRS and CDR2 as YFSETQ. The germline V and J ends were trimmed by 4 bases and 8 bases, with 25 bases remaining between them. The CDR3 consists of 17 residues.

The chain has TRBV4-1 and TRBJ1-1; D uncertain. V was cut by 3 bases and J by 2 bases, with 10 bases left in between. The CDR3 is 14 amino acids. Per germline, CDR1 MGHRA and CDR2 YSYEKL. The CDR3 sequence: CASSHHRPNTEAFF. The CDR3 DNA sequence: TGCGCCAGCAGCCACCACCGGCCTAACACTGAAGCTTTCTTT.

This clonotype was recorded once. The chain recombines TRBV6-1 with TRBJ2-1, with TRBD2 identical over 7 bases. The CDR3 extends over 15 amino acids. V was clipped by 2 bases and J by 5 bases; unmatched bases: 6. Germline CDR1 is MNHNS and CDR2 is SASEGT. Here the CDR3 reads CASSESGVMNNEQFF. The CDR3 nucleotides are TGTGCCAGCAGTGAAAGCGGGGTAATGAACAATGAGCAGTTCTTC.

The table lists this clonotype with a few counts. J is TRBJ1-2 and V is TRBV6-1; D unclear. The CDR3 is 11 amino acids. The V end was cut by 1 base, the J end by 4 bases, with 1 base between. CDR1 MNHNS and CDR2 SASEGT come from the germline V gene. In DNA form, the CDR3 reads TGTGCCAGCAGTGAAGGCTATGGCTACACCTTC. Amino acids: CASSEGYGYTF.

The V gene is TRBV29-1, the J gene TRBJ1-5; D is uncertain. This CDR3 has 14 amino acids. Germline values: CDR1 SQVTM, CDR2 ANQGSEA. Deletions cut 4 bases from V and 4 bases from J, with 14 bases between. The CDR3 DNA sequence: TGCAGCGTTGCCCCCACCGACCCGAATCAGCCCCAGCATTTT. As protein: CSVAPTDPNQPQHF.

The genes are TRBV7-2 and TRBJ2-5; D uncertain. Germline values: CDR1 SGHTA, CDR2 FQGNSA. CDR3 length equals 14 residues. Trimming removed 5 bases at V and 5 bases at J, with 15 bases between. The CDR3 DNA sequence: TGTGCCAGCAGCAAAGCAGTGGCCAGGGAGACCCAGTACTTC. This encodes CASSKAVARETQYF.